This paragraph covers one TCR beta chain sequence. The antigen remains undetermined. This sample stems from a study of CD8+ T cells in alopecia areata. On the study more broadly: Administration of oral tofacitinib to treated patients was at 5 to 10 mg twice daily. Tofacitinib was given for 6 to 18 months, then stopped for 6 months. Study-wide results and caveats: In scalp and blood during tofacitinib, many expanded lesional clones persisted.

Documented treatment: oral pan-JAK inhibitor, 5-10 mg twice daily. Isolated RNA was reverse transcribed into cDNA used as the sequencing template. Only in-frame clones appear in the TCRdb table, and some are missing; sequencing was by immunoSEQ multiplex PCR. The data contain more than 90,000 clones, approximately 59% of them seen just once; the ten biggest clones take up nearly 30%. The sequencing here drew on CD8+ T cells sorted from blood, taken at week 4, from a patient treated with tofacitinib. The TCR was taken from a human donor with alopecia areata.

This CDR3 is CASRDHYEAFF. In nucleotides, the CDR3 is TGTGCCAGCAGGGACCACTATGAAGCTTTCTTT. V and J are TRBV2 and TRBJ1-1; D gene uncertain. Trimming removed 6 bases at V and 7 bases at J, with 9 bases between. Germline CDR1 and CDR2: SNHLY and FYNNEI. The CDR3 loop spans 11 amino acids.